One sample yielded the 25 T cell receptor beta chains listed below, sequenced in a study of blood T cell repertoires in COVID-19 (dated by TCRdb to about 2020). The library came from the immunoSEQ multiplex PCR assay. The clones in this table, taken by TCRdb from immuneACCESS, are in-frame only. Not every clone is retained; where verified, under half of the shortfall comes from an unresolved V gene, and the cause of the rest is unknown. Here the sample has roughly 200,000 clones; 89% occur a single time. Approximately 7% of the sample rests with the top ten. Material: peripheral blood. The receptors come from a man aged 35 to 55 with acute or convalescent COVID-19.

The rearrangement joins TRBV5-1 to TRBJ2-7; 7 bases line up with TRBD1. CDR1 is SGHRS and CDR2 is YFSETQ in the germline V gene. The CDR3 runs to 15 residues. Germline trimming cut 3 bases from V and 4 bases from J; bases unmatched to any gene: 10. In nucleotides, the CDR3 is TGCGCCAGCAGCTCCTACAGGGGACCCTCGTACGAGCAGTACTTC. Its translation is CASSSYRGPSYEQYF.

This clone was seen just once. The rearrangement uses TRBV30 and TRBJ1-1; D is ambiguous. Trimming left V 4 bases short and J 4 bases short, with 13 bases between. CDR1 GTSNPN and CDR2 SVGIG come from the germline V gene (reference sequence). CDR3 length equals 13 residues. CDR3 residues: CAWKREGPTEAFF. The CDR3 DNA reads TGTGCCTGGAAAAGGGAGGGCCCCACTGAAGCTTTCTTT.

V is TRBV5-1 and J is TRBJ1-2, with D uncertain. CDR3 length: 15 amino acids. CDR1 is SGHRS, CDR2 YFSETQ, per germline. The V end lost 2 bases, the J end lost 3 bases, and 14 bases lay between the germline ends. The CDR3 coding sequence is TGCGCCAGCAGCTTCGGTGGGCTGGCTGACTATGGCTACACCTTC. Translating it yields CASSFGGLADYGYTF.

This sequence joins TRBV27 and TRBJ2-7; 12 bases agree with TRBD2. With V trimmed by 8 bases and J by 3 bases, 2 bases remained unmatched. Per the germline V gene, CDR1 is MNHEY and CDR2 is SMNVEV (reference sequence). The CDR3 loop spans 13 amino acids. Here the CDR3 reads CASGLAGNYEQYF. DNA of the CDR3: TGTGCCAGCGGACTAGCGGGGAACTACGAGCAGTACTTC.

The chain recombines TRBV30 with TRBJ2-1, with TRBD2 matching 13 bases. J gave up 8 bases and V 3 bases, and 7 bases lay outside the gene matches. In germline, CDR1 is GTSNPN, CDR2 SVGIG (reference sequence). The CDR3 is 15 amino acids. The CDR3 loop is CAWSEGLAGTDEQFF. DNA of the CDR3: TGTGCCTGGAGCGAGGGACTAGCGGGGACGGATGAGCAGTTCTTC.

In the case of this clone: This same CDR3 is encoded by further DNA sequences in the sample. This sequence joins TRBV18 and TRBJ2-3; no firm D call. The V and J ends lost 3 bases and 4 bases respectively, with 5 bases between them. This CDR3 comprises 12 residues. Germline lookup yields CDR1 KGHSH and CDR2 LQKENI. The CDR3 spells CASSPRADTQYF. The DNA for the CDR3 is TGTGCCAGCTCACCCCGCGCAGATACGCAGTATTTT.

The chain recombines TRBV27 with TRBJ2-1; 7 bases fit TRBD1. The junction had 12 bases not matched to a gene; V was cut back by 9 bases and J by 4 bases. The CDR3 loop spans 15 amino acids. Per germline, CDR1 MNHEY and CDR2 SMNVEV (reference sequence). The CDR3 reads CASSPRDRVYNEQFF. The DNA of the CDR3 is TGTGCCAGTTCTCCACGGGACAGAGTTTACAATGAGCAGTTCTTC.

The CDR3 bases are TGCAGCGTGGCTCAGGGGGCGCTGAACGAGCAGTACTTC. This codes for CSVAQGALNEQYF. The chain is built from TRBV29-1 and TRBJ2-7; TRBD1 matches at 8 bases. CDR1 is SQVTM, CDR2 ANQGSEA, per germline. The CDR3 loop spans 13 amino acids. J was trimmed by 5 bases and V by 6 bases; bases with no gene match: 9.

V gene TRBV18 combines with J gene TRBJ1-1; TRBD1 aligns across 7 bases. This CDR3 has 15 amino acids. The V gene end was trimmed by 5 bases and the J gene end by 1 base; junction bases not matched to a gene: 7. Germline CDR1 KGHSH, CDR2 LQKENI. CDR3 amino acids: CASSGDSLQNTEAFF. The CDR3 nucleotides read TGTGCCAGCTCAGGGGACAGTTTACAGAACACTGAAGCTTTCTTT. Combining the CDR3 with reference TRBV18 and TRBJ1-1 gives the whole variable domain NAGVMQNPRHLVRRRGQEARLRCSPMKGHSHVYWYRQLPEEGLKFMVYLQKENIIDESGMPKERFSAEFPKEGPSILRIQQVVRGDSAAYFCASSGDSLQNTEAFFGQGTRLTVV.

This chain uses TRBV5-6 with TRBJ1-2, with 8 bases matching TRBD1. J was trimmed by 1 base and V by 1 base; bases with no gene match: 6. This CDR3 region has 16 residues. Looked up from germline, CDR1 is SGHDT and CDR2 is YYEEEE. CDR3 amino acids: CASSLFPGQGNYGYTF. CDR3 DNA sequence: TGTGCCAGCAGCTTGTTCCCCGGACAGGGTAACTATGGCTACACCTTC.

The gene calls are TRBV14 and TRBJ2-3; 8 nucleotides align to TRBD1. V lost 5 bases and J lost 0; bases outside the gene matches: 16. Looked up from germline, CDR1 is SGHDN and CDR2 is FVKESK. CDR3 size: 19 residues. CDR3 sequence: CASSGRRGQGPASTDTQYF. CDR3 DNA sequence: TGTGCCAGCAGCGGGCGCCGAGGACAGGGTCCCGCTAGCACAGATACGCAGTATTTT. Variable domain in full (rest from reference TRBV14 and TRBJ2-3): EAGVTQFPSHSVIEKGQTVTLRCDPISGHDNLYWYRRVMGKEIKFLLHFVKESKQDESGMPNNRFLAERTGGTYSTLKVQPAELEDSGVYFCASSGRRGQGPASTDTQYFGPGTRLTVL.

The chain employs TRBV18 and TRBJ1-6; 7 positions match TRBD1. Germline values: CDR1 KGHSH, CDR2 LQKENI. The V and J ends lost 2 bases and 14 bases, in that order; junction bases with no gene match: 6. The CDR3 has 13 residues. As DNA, the CDR3 is TGTGCCAGCTCACCAGGGACAGCGGAAACCCTCCACTTT. Amino acid sequence: CASSPGTAETLHF.

This chain connects TRBV4-2 to TRBJ2-3; D might be TRBD1 (5 bases). The germline V gene has CDR1 LGHNA and CDR2 YNFKEQ. The CDR3 runs 14 residues. Trimming took 1 base from V and 6 from J, leaving 11 bases between them. The chain's CDR3 is CASSQAGPDDTQYF. The CDR3 DNA reads TGTGCCAGCAGCCAAGCAGGGCCCGACGATACGCAGTATTTT.

V gene TRBV28 combines with J gene TRBJ1-5; D gene unclear. Germline loops: CDR1 MDHEN, CDR2 SYDVKM. The CDR3 runs to 13 residues. V dropped 6 bases and J dropped 5 bases, with 11 bases sitting between them. The CDR3, as DNA: TGTGCCAGCAGAATCGGTGAATATCAGCCCCAGCATTTT. Amino acids: CASRIGEYQPQHF. Looking up the rest from reference TRBV28 and TRBJ1-5 gives the full variable domain: DVKVTQSSRYLVKRTGEKVFLECVQDMDHENMFWYRQDPGLGLRLIYFSYDVKMKEKGDIPEGYSVSREKKERFSLILESASTNQTSMYLCASRIGEYQPQHFGDGTRLSIL.

This rearrangement joins TRBV2 to TRBJ1-2, with 10 positions matching TRBD1. Trimming cost V 10 bases and J 12 bases; bases outside gene matches: 14. This CDR3 has 13 amino acids. Germline lookup yields CDR1 SNHLY and CDR2 FYNNEI. The CDR3, as DNA: TGTGCCACCAAGGTCGGACAGGGGGTTTCCCACACCTTC. This codes for CATKVGQGVSHTF.

In its sample, this clone was seen once. The chain links TRBV4-1 to TRBJ1-1; D unclear. With 1 base removed from V and 5 bases from J, the gap between germline ends came to 11 bases. This CDR3 is 14 amino acids long. Germline CDR1 and CDR2: MGHRA and YSYEKL. CDR3 sequence (DNA): TGCGCCAGCAGCCAAGGAGGTAGCGGGACTGAAGCTTTCTTT. Protein: CASSQGGSGTEAFF.

This clone was seen just once. This rearrangement joins TRBV11-1 to TRBJ2-3; tentative D call: TRBD2 (6 bases). This CDR3 has 16 amino acids. CDR1 and CDR2 (germline): SGHAT, FQDESV (reference sequence). The V end was cut by 2 bases, the J end by 4 bases, with 16 bases between. CDR3 region: CASSLKRRVLPDTQYF. The CDR3 coding sequence is TGTGCCAGCAGCTTAAAACGGAGGGTTCTCCCAGATACGCAGTATTTT.

The chain couples TRBV19 to TRBJ1-1; 7 bases fit TRBD1. V dropped 4 bases and J dropped 10; count of bases not matched to a gene: 3. The CDR3 loop spans 11 amino acids. CDR1 and CDR2 (germline): LNHDA, SQIVND (reference sequence). The CDR3 is CASSTDRVAFF. In nucleotides, the CDR3 is TGTGCCAGTAGTACAGACAGGGTAGCTTTCTTT.

This rearrangement joins TRBV7-8 to TRBJ2-6, with D possibly being TRBD2 (6 bases). The CDR3 is 18 amino acids. The V and J ends lost 6 bases and 0 bases respectively, with 18 bases between them. The germline V gene encodes CDR1 SGHVS and CDR2 FQNEAQ. The DNA of the CDR3 is TGTGCCAGCAGTTCTTCCGGGACTTCTCTCTCTGGGGCCAACGTCCTGACTTTC. As protein: CASSSSGTSLSGANVLTF.

The rearrangement uses TRBV28 and TRBJ1-1; 7 bases are a match to TRBD1. V gave up 6 bases and J gave up 1 base; unmatched junction bases: 5. CDR3 length: 14 residues. CDR1 is MDHEN, CDR2 SYDVKM, per germline. As DNA, the CDR3 is TGTGCCAGCAGGCAGCACAGGGGGAACACTGAAGCTTTCTTT. It yields the protein CASRQHRGNTEAFF.

V gene TRBV7-9 combines with J gene TRBJ1-4; D is uncertain. V lost 0 bases to trimming and J lost 0 bases, with 8 bases between them. This CDR3 contains 16 residues. In germline, CDR1 is SEHNR, CDR2 FQNEAQ (reference sequence). The CDR3 region has the DNA TGTGCCAGCAGCTTAGCCCCAGAAGCAACTAATGAAAAACTGTTTTTT. Residues: CASSLAPEATNEKLFF.

The genes are TRBV5-1 and TRBJ2-5, with TRBD2 as a possible D gene (6 bases). CDR1 is SGHRS and CDR2 is YFSETQ in the germline V gene. This CDR3 spans 15 amino acids. Trimming took 3 bases from V and 1 from J, leaving 13 bases between them. CDR3 residues: CASSWGSGLQETQYF. CDR3 nucleotides: TGCGCCAGCAGCTGGGGTAGCGGTCTCCAAGAGACCCAGTACTTC.

In DNA form, the CDR3 reads TGTGCCAGCTCACCACAAGGTTCTATGGGACAGGGGATTCGTTACGAGCAGTACTTC. Translation gives CASSPQGSMGQGIRYEQYF. The chain joins TRBV18 to TRBJ2-7, with 10 bases that match TRBD1. The V and J ends lost 1 base and 4 bases, in that order; junction bases with no gene match: 16. CDR3 length equals 19 residues. Germline lookup yields CDR1 KGHSH and CDR2 LQKENI.

The CDR3 nucleotides are TGCGCCAGCAGCGGTCTCATCGGCACCGGGGAGCTGTTTTTT. Translating gives CASSGLIGTGELFF. This chain uses TRBV5-1 with TRBJ2-2; D not certain. Per the germline V gene, CDR1 is SGHRS and CDR2 is YFSETQ. Trimming left V 4 bases short and J 4 bases short, with 11 bases between. This CDR3 is 14 amino acids long.

In nucleotides, the CDR3 is TGCGCCAGCAGCGACAGGGGCCCAGAGACCCAGTACTTC. This translates into CASSDRGPETQYF. This sequence joins TRBV10-2 and TRBJ2-5; 8 bases line up with TRBD1. Trimming at V came to 6 bases and at J to 4 bases, leaving 4 bases not matched to a gene. The CDR3 contains 13 residues. CDR1 WSHSY and CDR2 SAAADI come from the germline V gene.